Following are 10 T cell receptor beta chains from one sample sequenced in a study of blood T cell repertoires in COVID-19. Clones were sequenced by immunoSEQ multiplex PCR, and TCRdb holds only the in-frame ones, with some missing. The data contain roughly 250,000 clones, roughly four fifths of them seen just once; the ten biggest clones take up 4.4%. Source material: peripheral blood. The receptors here all came from a man aged 45 to 65 with active or convalescent COVID-19.

The V gene is TRBV27, the J gene TRBJ2-4; 14 bases line up with TRBD2. Trimming removed 5 bases from V and 0 bases from J; junction bases left unmatched: 3. CDR3 length: 17 amino acids. Germline CDR1 reads MNHEY; CDR2 reads SMNVEV (reference sequence). The CDR3 DNA is TGTGCCAGCAGTACGGGACTAGCGGGGGTAGCCAAAAACATTCAGTACTTC. This sequence encodes CASSTGLAGVAKNIQYF.

The gene calls are TRBV4-2 and TRBJ1-5; the match to TRBD1 covers 8 bases. Germline lookup yields CDR1 LGHNA and CDR2 YNFKEQ. The CDR3 is 15 amino acids. V shed 1 base and J 6 bases; nucleotides not matched to a gene: 5. CDR3 sequence (DNA): TGTGCCAGCAGCCAAGGACAGGGGTTAGCTCAGCCCCAGCATTTT. It encodes CASSQGQGLAQPQHF.

This chain joins TRBV3-1 (or the pseudogene TRBV3-2) and TRBJ2-7; 7 bases line up with TRBD1. The CDR3 loop spans 15 amino acids. Germline loops: CDR1 LGHDT, CDR2 YNNKEL (reference sequence). V lost 4 bases, J lost 6 bases, and 12 bases stayed unmatched. In nucleotides, the CDR3 is TGTGCCAGCAGCCCCCCAGAGGGGGCGAGGATCGAGCAGTACTTC. Amino acid sequence: CASSPPEGARIEQYF.

This chain uses TRBV3-1 (or the pseudogene TRBV3-2) with TRBJ1-2; TRBD1 aligns across 10 bases. CDR1 LGHDT and CDR2 YNNKEL come from the germline V gene (reference sequence). CDR3 size: 13 residues. The ends lost 3 bases at V and 8 bases at J; junction bases unmatched: 3. CDR3 amino acids: CASSHGDRGGYTF. CDR3 nucleotides: TGTGCCAGCAGCCACGGGGACAGGGGAGGCTACACCTTC.

The count of this clone is one. The gene calls are TRBV5-4 and TRBJ2-5; 8 positions agree with TRBD1. Germline CDR1 is SGHNT and CDR2 is YYREEE (reference sequence). The CDR3 is made up of 14 amino acids. With V trimmed by 4 bases and J by 2 bases, 4 bases remained unmatched. The CDR3 region is CASSHNRGQETQYF. The CDR3 bases are TGTGCCAGCAGCCATAACAGGGGGCAAGAGACCCAGTACTTC.

The gene calls are TRBV30 and TRBJ1-2; 7 bases agree with TRBD1. Germline loops: CDR1 GTSNPN, CDR2 SVGIG (reference sequence). With V trimmed by 5 bases and J by 8 bases, 5 bases remained unmatched. The CDR3 has 11 amino acids. The CDR3 DNA sequence: TGTGCCTGGGACAGGGCCGGGGGCTACACCTTC. Translated: CAWDRAGGYTF.

Regarding this clone: The sample holds other DNA sequences that translate to the same CDR3. This sequence joins TRBV6-5 and TRBJ1-2; D not certain. V was shortened by 6 bases and J by 1 base, with 9 bases between the two germline ends. CDR1 is MNHEY, CDR2 SVGAGI, per germline. CDR3 length: 13 residues. This CDR3 reads CASRTGINYGYTF. DNA for the CDR3: TGTGCCAGCAGAACGGGAATTAACTATGGCTACACCTTC.

The chain is built from TRBV11-2 and TRBJ2-1, with D uncertain. From germline, CDR1 is SGHAT and CDR2 FQNNGV. The CDR3 totals 12 residues. Trimming left V 0 bases short and J 9 bases short, with 6 bases between. The CDR3: CASSLERFEQFF. The CDR3 DNA reads as TGTGCCAGCAGCTTAGAGAGGTTTGAGCAGTTCTTC.

The rearrangement uses TRBV7-2 and TRBJ1-6; no clear D. The germline V gene has CDR1 SGHTA and CDR2 FQGNSA. The CDR3 is made up of 15 amino acids. The V gene lost 5 bases and the J gene lost 1 base, with 9 bases spanning the gap. The CDR3 spells CASSPGISYNSPLHF. The CDR3 DNA is TGTGCCAGCAGCCCGGGGATTTCCTATAATTCACCCCTCCACTTT.

The J gene is TRBJ1-2, the V gene TRBV19; D is perhaps TRBD1 (6 bases). Germline CDR1 is LNHDA and CDR2 is SQIVND (reference sequence). Trimming took 0 bases from V and 4 from J, leaving 18 bases between them. This CDR3 has 17 amino acids. The CDR3 here is CASSIDGGADRFYGYTF. The CDR3, as DNA: TGTGCCAGTAGTATAGATGGTGGGGCGGACAGATTCTATGGCTACACCTTC. The full variable domain, in which reference TRBV19 and TRBJ1-2 provide the parts outside the CDR3, is DGGITQSPKYLFRKEGQNVTLSCEQNLNHDAMYWYRQDPGQGLRLIYYSQIVNDFQKGDIAEGYSVSREKKESFPLTVTSAQKNPTAFYLCASSIDGGADRFYGYTFGSGTRLTVV.